The 9 T cell receptor beta chains below all came from one sample that was sequenced in a study of blood T cell repertoires in COVID-19 (dated by TCRdb to 2019 to 2021). Library method: the immunoSEQ multiplex PCR assay. TCRdb holds this immuneACCESS table with in-frame rearrangements only. Some clones are missing; in checked studies, unresolved V genes explain under half, and the rest has no known cause. The sample table lists about 150,000 clones, about 85% of them with a count of one. The ten most abundant clones make up around 4.6% of the sample. The sequenced material came from peripheral blood. These receptor sequences come from a woman aged 55-70 years with active or convalescent COVID-19.

V gene TRBV7-2 combines with J gene TRBJ1-1; D may be TRBD1 (6 bases). The V and J ends lost 6 bases and 5 bases respectively, with 13 bases between them. Germline V gives CDR1 SGHTA, CDR2 FQGNSA. This CDR3 spans 13 amino acids. The CDR3 region is CASSDRKKTEAFF. As DNA, the CDR3 is TGTGCCAGCAGTGACAGGAAAAAAACTGAAGCTTTCTTT.

This rearrangement joins TRBV10-1 to TRBJ1-4, with no clear D. Germline CDR1 reads WNHNN; CDR2 reads SYGVQD (reference sequence). The CDR3 length is 13 residues. Trimming left V 5 bases short and J 0 bases short, with 4 bases between. The CDR3 region is CASSQSTNEKLFF. The CDR3 nucleotides read TGCGCCAGCAGTCAATCAACTAATGAAAAACTGTTTTTT.

The chain couples TRBV9 to TRBJ2-3, with TRBD2 matching over 10 bases. The CDR3 has 17 amino acids. The junction had 8 bases not matched to a gene; V was cut back by 3 bases and J by 1 base. The germline V gene has CDR1 SGDLS and CDR2 YYNGEE. The CDR3 protein is CASSAGGAGGGTDTQYF. CDR3 bases: TGTGCCAGCAGCGCTGGTGGAGCGGGGGGGGGCACAGATACGCAGTATTTT.

This clone was picked up one time. This chain joins TRBV19 and TRBJ2-3; TRBD2 matches 9 bases. The CDR3 covers 18 residues. V lost 1 base, J lost 1 base, and 9 bases stayed unmatched. CDR1 is LNHDA and CDR2 is SQIVND in the germline V gene (reference sequence). Here the CDR3 DNA reads TGTGCCAGTAGTATAGGGGCGGGGGGGTTTGATCGCACAGATACGCAGTATTTT. It specifies CASSIGAGGFDRTDTQYF.

The chain is built from TRBV7-2 and TRBJ1-3; TRBD1 might be the D (6 bases). Trimming took 4 bases from V and 3 from J, leaving 13 bases between them. CDR3 length: 15 residues. Per the germline V gene, CDR1 is SGHTA and CDR2 is FQGNSA. CDR3 loop: CASSSTGLSGNTIYF. The CDR3, as DNA: TGTGCCAGCAGCTCAACAGGGTTAAGTGGAAACACCATATATTTT.

V is TRBV10-3 and J is TRBJ1-2, with 9 positions matching TRBD1. With V trimmed by 7 bases and J by 5 bases, 8 bases remained unmatched. CDR1 is ENHRY and CDR2 is SYGVKD in the germline V gene. The length of the CDR3 is 14 residues. The CDR3 nucleotides are TGTGCCATCACTTCAGACAGGGGGGTTTATGGCTACACCTTC. Its translation: CAITSDRGVYGYTF.

This clone is a singleton in its sample. The chain employs TRBV19 and TRBJ2-3, with D maybe TRBD1 (6 bases). V was clipped by 6 bases and J by 1 base, with 14 bases between them. The CDR3 totals 15 residues. Per the germline V gene, CDR1 is LNHDA and CDR2 is SQIVND (reference sequence). CDR3 DNA sequence: TGTGCCAGTAGCCGAGGGGGATTGCGCACAGATACGCAGTATTTT. It codes for CASSRGGLRTDTQYF.

The chain couples TRBV5-1 to TRBJ2-3, with TRBD2 as a possible D gene (5 bases). The germline V and J ends were trimmed by 7 bases and 2 bases, with 8 bases remaining between them. Germline V gives CDR1 SGHRS, CDR2 YFSETQ. The CDR3 loop spans 12 amino acids. DNA of the CDR3: TGCGCCAGCCAGCGGTTCACAGATACGCAGTATTTT. The encoded protein is CASQRFTDTQYF.

The chain uses TRBV10-3 and TRBJ1-1, with 8 bases aligning to TRBD1. From germline, CDR1 is ENHRY and CDR2 SYGVKD. The ends lost 7 bases at V and 4 bases at J; junction bases unmatched: 8. The CDR3 totals 14 residues. CDR3 nucleotides: TGTGCCATCACCCCTAGACAGGGGACCACTGAAGCTTTCTTT. Translating gives CAITPRQGTTEAFF.